The rows below give T cell receptor beta chains drawn from one sample of a study of blood T cell repertoires in COVID-19. The assay was immunoSEQ multiplex PCR, and TCRdb's table has in-frame clones only and misses some. Of hundreds of thousands of clones in the sample, around 89% were seen once. The specimen sequenced was peripheral blood. These receptors were collected from a woman in her 30s with COVID-19, enrolled during active disease. Both conserved end residues are part of each CDR3. The D gene is left open where the match is weak.

v_gene	len	d_gene	CDR3aa
TRBV15	17	TRBD1	CATSRVGPLGTDYGYTF
TRBV18	16	TRBD1	CASSLGTGTGTDTQYF
TRBV5-5	13	.	CASSLNFNQPQHF
TRBV6-5	14	.	CASSPGREDTEAFF
TRBV5-4	16	.	CASSFDPTANTGELFF
TRBV18	15	.	CASSTSPQLNTEAFF
TRBV4-3	14	TRBD1	CASSQGQGGEKLFF
TRBV11-3	13	.	CASSLALTGELFF
TRBV28	10	.	CASYRVGYTF
TRBV11-3	15	TRBD1	CASSYDGTGYSPLHF
TRBV10-1	16	TRBD2	CASSELLAGAGDTQYF
TRBV7-6	19	.	CASSPQPSSDRGGYNEQFF
TRBV4-3	15	TRBD1	CASSQVQGADYGYTF
TRBV6-2/TRBV6-3	14	TRBD2	CASSPNREGTSEYF
TRBV5-1	12	.	CASSWQGNEQFF
TRBV19	15	.	CASSIFGSTFREQYF
TRBV6-1	12	.	CASSEARGGQFF
TRBV7-2	18	TRBD2	CASSQPPGLAGVDNEQFF
TRBV5-1	13	.	CASSSRFLSEQFF
TRBV28	15	TRBD1	CASTTHRGGNEKLFF
TRBV6-5	13	.	CASSYSSSYEQYF
TRBV2	14	.	CASSGPGGTDTQYF